Below, 14 T cell receptor beta chains from the same sample are listed, as sequenced in a study of T cell responses to AZD1222 COVID-19 vaccine. Measured with immunoSEQ multiplex PCR; TCRdb has only the in-frame clones, and not every one. In the table there are about 150,000 clones, approximately 90% of which are singletons. The starting material was peripheral blood, obtained on day 0 of AZD1222 vaccination. The receptors stem from an adult in good health.

This chain connects TRBV7-8 to TRBJ1-2; 9 nucleotides agree with TRBD1. This CDR3 spans 13 amino acids. The ends lost 5 bases at V and 6 bases at J; junction bases unmatched: 4. Germline CDR1 and CDR2: SGHVS and FQNEAQ. In DNA, the CDR3 is TGTGCCAGCAGCCCACGGACAGGGGATGGCTACACCTTC. Translating it yields CASSPRTGDGYTF. The variable domain in full, completed from reference TRBV7-8 and TRBJ1-2, reads GAGVSQSPRYKVAKRGQDVALRCDPISGHVSLFWYQQALGQGPEFLTYFQNEAQLDKSGLPSDRFFAERPEGSVSTLKIQRTQQEDSAVYLCASSPRTGDGYTFGSGTRLTVV.

The rearrangement links TRBV5-1 to TRBJ2-3; D remains unclear. The CDR3 runs to 12 residues. The V gene lost 0 bases and the J gene lost 3 bases, with 2 bases spanning the gap. Germline loops: CDR1 SGHRS, CDR2 YFSETQ. The CDR3 DNA follows: TGCGCCAGCAGCTTGGAAACAGATACGCAGTATTTT. Residues: CASSLETDTQYF. Variable domain in full (rest from reference TRBV5-1 and TRBJ2-3): KAGVTQTPRYLIKTRGQQVTLSCSPISGHRSVSWYQQTPGQGLQFLFEYFSETQRNKGNFPGRFSGRQFSNSRSEMNVSTLELGDSALYLCASSLETDTQYFGPGTRLTVL.

This clone was counted a few times. DNA for the CDR3: TGTGCCAGTAGGGGCCGCGGACAGGGGGCTCGGGACACTGAAGCTTTCTTT. Translation gives CASRGRGQGARDTEAFF. V and J are TRBV19 and TRBJ1-1, with TRBD1 identical over 11 bases. This CDR3 spans 17 amino acids. Germline V gene lookup returns CDR1 LNHDA and CDR2 SQIVND (reference sequence). Losses at the gene ends were 6 bases for V and 3 bases for J; bases not matched to a gene: 12.

This sequence joins TRBV6-6 and TRBJ1-3; TRBD1 is a possible D gene (5 bases). The CDR3 is 14 amino acids. The germline V gene has CDR1 MNHNY and CDR2 SVGAGI (reference sequence). V lost 5 bases and J 3 bases, leaving 11 bases between the germline ends. The CDR3 sequence: CASSPRDNGNTIYF. The CDR3 DNA sequence: TGTGCCAGCAGTCCCAGGGATAATGGAAACACCATATATTTT.

This chain connects TRBV7-2 to TRBJ1-1; D gene uncertain. The CDR3 is 13 amino acids. V was clipped by 4 bases and J by 1 base, with 7 bases between them. Germline CDR1 is SGHTA and CDR2 is FQGNSA. Written as DNA, the CDR3 is TGTGCCAGCAGCTCAGCACGGAACACTGAAGCTTTCTTT. Its protein product is CASSSARNTEAFF.

The genes are TRBV19 and TRBJ1-6; TRBD1 matches at 7 bases. This CDR3 is built from 14 residues. After removal of 6 bases from V and 7 bases from J, the junction contained 6 bases not matched to a gene. Looked up from germline, CDR1 is LNHDA and CDR2 is SQIVND (reference sequence). The CDR3, as DNA: TGTGCCAGTAGCGCGGGACAGAAAAATTCACCCCTCCACTTT. Encoded protein: CASSAGQKNSPLHF.

This clone was observed a single time. The genes are TRBV11-3 and TRBJ2-1; D remains ambiguous. Looked up from germline, CDR1 is SGHNT and CDR2 is YENEEA. CDR3 length equals 15 residues. Trimming pared 5 bases from V and 8 bases from J, leaving 19 bases between. CDR3 coding DNA: TGTGCCAGCAGCCCGAGACATTTGGGCAGTTATGAGCAGTTCTTC. Translating gives CASSPRHLGSYEQFF.

The gene calls are TRBV7-6 and TRBJ1-1; the D is unclear. The ends were cut back, 5 bases at V and 3 bases at J, with 1 base in the middle. The CDR3 has 10 residues. Germline CDR1 reads SGHVS; CDR2 reads FNYEAQ. This CDR3 is CASSHTEAFF. Here the CDR3 DNA reads TGTGCCAGCAGCCACACTGAAGCTTTCTTT.

The chain recombines TRBV6-5 with TRBJ2-7; 8 nucleotides align to TRBD2. The junction had 1 base not matched to a gene; V was cut back by 6 bases and J by 0 bases. CDR3 size: 13 residues. Germline V gene data show CDR1 as MNHEY and CDR2 as SVGAGI. This chain's CDR3 is CASSREGSYEQYF. The CDR3 DNA is TGTGCCAGCAGCCGGGAGGGCTCCTACGAGCAGTACTTC.

The chain carries TRBV2 and TRBJ2-5; D possibly corresponds to TRBD2 (5 bases). CDR1 is SNHLY and CDR2 is FYNNEI in the germline V gene. Trimming left V 1 base short and J 5 bases short, with 14 bases between. The CDR3 consists of 15 residues. The CDR3 bases are TGTGCCAGCAGTGAAGAAAGGACGGGGAAGGAGACCCAGTACTTC. Encoded protein: CASSEERTGKETQYF.

The chain joins TRBV7-6 to TRBJ1-4; D remains ambiguous. V was clipped by 4 bases and J by 2 bases, with 14 bases between them. The length of the CDR3 is 16 residues. The V gene's germline CDR1 is SGHVS and CDR2 FNYEAQ. The CDR3 nucleotides read TGTGCCAGCAGCTCCTATGCTTGGTCGACTAATGAAAAACTGTTTTTT. It codes for CASSSYAWSTNEKLFF.

V usage is TRBV9 and J usage is TRBJ1-1; a weak D match, TRBD1 (6 bases). This CDR3 contains 15 residues. Germline loops: CDR1 SGDLS, CDR2 YYNGEE. V was cut by 0 bases and J by 4 bases, with 13 bases left in between. The CDR3 nucleotides read TGTGCCAGCAGCGTAGATGGGGCAGGGGTCACTGAAGCTTTCTTT. It is translated as CASSVDGAGVTEAFF.

The chain joins TRBV19 to TRBJ1-6; tentatively, D is TRBD1 (6 bases). The CDR3 is made up of 15 amino acids. CDR1 LNHDA and CDR2 SQIVND come from the germline V gene (reference sequence). V was clipped by 10 bases and J by 0 bases, with 13 bases between them. The CDR3 DNA sequence: TGTGCCACCGGACAGCTTAGCTCCTATAATTCACCCCTCCACTTT. Translated: CATGQLSSYNSPLHF.

The CDR3 sequence: CASSQRWGTYNEQFF. CDR3 in DNA: TGTGCCAGCAGTCAACGATGGGGGACGTACAATGAGCAGTTCTTC. This sequence joins TRBV6-2 or TRBV6-3 and TRBJ2-1; D possibly uses TRBD1 or TRBD2 (5 bases each). Trimming removed 5 bases at V and 4 bases at J, with 15 bases between. This CDR3 region has 15 residues. Germline V gene data show CDR1 as MNHEY and CDR2 as SVGEGT.